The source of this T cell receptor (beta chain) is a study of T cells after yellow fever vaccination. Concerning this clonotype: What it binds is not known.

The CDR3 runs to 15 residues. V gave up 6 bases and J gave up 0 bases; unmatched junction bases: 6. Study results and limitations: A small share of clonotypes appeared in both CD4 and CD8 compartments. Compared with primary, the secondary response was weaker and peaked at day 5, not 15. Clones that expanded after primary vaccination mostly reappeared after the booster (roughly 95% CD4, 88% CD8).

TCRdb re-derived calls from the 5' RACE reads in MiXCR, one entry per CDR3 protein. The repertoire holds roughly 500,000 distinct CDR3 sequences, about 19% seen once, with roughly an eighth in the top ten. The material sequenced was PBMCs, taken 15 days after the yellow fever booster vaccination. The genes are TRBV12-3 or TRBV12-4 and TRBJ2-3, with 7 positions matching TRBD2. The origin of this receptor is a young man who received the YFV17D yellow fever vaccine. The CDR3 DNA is TGTGCCAGCAGCCTAGCGGAATTAAGCACAGATACGCAGTATTTT. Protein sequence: CASSLAELSTDTQYF.